The clone carrying this TCR beta chain was seen ten or more times. Antigen: not known. Carried by the TCR beta cDNA libraries were unique molecular identifiers. TCRdb reprocessed the PCR reads via MiXCR and lists one record per CDR3 protein. The sample comprises approximately 150,000 distinct CDR3 sequences, roughly 31% of which are singletons, and roughly 1.6% rests with the top ten. The data are from a study of post-analysis software for immune sequencing data. The CDR3 totals 17 residues. The V gene's germline CDR1 is DFQATT and CDR2 SNEGSKA (reference sequence). V lost 1 base, J lost 5 bases, and 23 bases lay in between. Study-wide results and limits: With TRBV5-6, TRBV5-1 and TRBV20-1 included, about five TRBV segments were more frequent in patients than in controls.

The chain recombines TRBV20-1 with TRBJ1-2, with D uncertain. The sequenced sample was blood. This receptor was taken from a girl between 10 and 17 years old with multiple sclerosis. The CDR3: CSARGPGGMHSRYGYTF. CDR3 nucleotides: TGCAGTGCTAGAGGGCCCGGAGGGATGCACTCCCGATATGGCTACACCTTC.